This TCR beta chain appears in the sequencing data of a study of blood T cell repertoires in COVID-19. Study context: Samples representing acute and convalescent COVID-19 were sourced from the United States, Italy and Spain. T cells, B-cell-depleted T cells, or PBMCs supplied cDNA or gDNA.

After removal of 0 bases from V and 3 bases from J, the junction contained 4 bases not matched to a gene. Germline V CDR1 and CDR2: GTSNPN, SVGIG (reference sequence). The CDR3 extends over 14 amino acids. Source study methods: Nucleated cell number was recorded as an estimate derived from reference gene primer amplification. Generated by immunoSEQ multiplex PCR, the TCRdb table keeps only in-frame clones and is missing some. Clone size and the V and J calls come from that table; the DNA yielded D and trimming. The sample holds about 100,000 clones, 90% to 95% seen once. This chain links TRBV30 with TRBJ1-2, with TRBD1 matching over 7 bases. This receptor was taken from a woman aged 25 to 39 with acute or convalescent COVID-19. Sequences were obtained from peripheral blood. The CDR3 here is CAWSVQGGDYGYTF. CDR3 in DNA: TGTGCCTGGAGTGTACAAGGGGGCGACTATGGCTACACCTTC.